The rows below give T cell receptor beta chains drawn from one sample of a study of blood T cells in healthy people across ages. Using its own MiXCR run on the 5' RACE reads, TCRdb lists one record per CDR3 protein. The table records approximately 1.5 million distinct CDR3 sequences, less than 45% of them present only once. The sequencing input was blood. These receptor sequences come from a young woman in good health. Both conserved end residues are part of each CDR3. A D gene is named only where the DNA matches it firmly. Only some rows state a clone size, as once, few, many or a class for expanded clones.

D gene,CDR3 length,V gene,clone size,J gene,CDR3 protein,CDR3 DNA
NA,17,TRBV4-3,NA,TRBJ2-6,CASSKRQGLSGANVLTF,TGCGCCAGCAGCAAAAGGCAGGGCTTATCTGGGGCCAACGTCCTGACTTTC
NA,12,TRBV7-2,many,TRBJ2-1,CASSQISNEQFF,TGTGCCAGCAGCCAAATAAGCAATGAGCAGTTCTTC
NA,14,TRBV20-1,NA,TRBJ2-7,CSARVAARFYEQYF,TGCAGTGCTAGAGTGGCAGCCAGATTCTACGAGCAGTACTTC
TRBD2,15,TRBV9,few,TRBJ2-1,CASSMLAGGYNEQFF,TGTGCCAGCAGCATGCTAGCGGGGGGGTACAATGAGCAGTTCTTC
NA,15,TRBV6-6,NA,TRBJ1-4,CASSYLEGVGEKLFF,TGTGCCAGCAGTTACTTGGAGGGGGTAGGTGAAAAACTGTTTTTT
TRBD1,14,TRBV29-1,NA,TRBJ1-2,CSVAGQYKVYGYTF,TGCAGCGTAGCGGGACAGTATAAAGTCTATGGCTACACCTTC
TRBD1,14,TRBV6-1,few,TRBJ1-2,CASISTGGIHGYTF,TGTGCCAGCATTAGTACAGGGGGCATTCATGGCTACACCTTC
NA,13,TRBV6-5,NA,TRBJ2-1,CASSYGLNNEQLF,TGTGCCAGCAGTTACGGGCTTAACAATGAGCAGTTATTC
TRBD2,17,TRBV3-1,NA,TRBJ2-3,CASSQVTGTTFGGTQYF,TGTGCCAGCAGCCAAGTAACCGGGACTACCTTCGGGGGTACGCAGTATTTT
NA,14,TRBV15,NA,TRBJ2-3,CATSRVAVTDTQYF,TGTGCCACCAGCAGGGTGGCAGTCACAGATACGCAGTATTTT
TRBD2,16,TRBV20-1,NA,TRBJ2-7,CSARRAGAKSSYEQYF,TGCAGTGCTAGGAGAGCGGGAGCCAAAAGCTCCTACGAGCAGTACTTC
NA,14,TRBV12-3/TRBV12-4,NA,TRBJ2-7,CASSPAGKGYEQYF,TGTGCCAGCAGCCCTGCGGGGAAAGGGTACGAGCAGTACTTC
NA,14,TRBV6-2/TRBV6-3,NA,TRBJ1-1,CASSYSGGATEAFF,TGTGCCAGCAGTTACTCTGGGGGAGCCACTGAAGCTTTCTTT
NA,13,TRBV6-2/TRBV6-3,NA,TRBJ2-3,CASSYDDIDTQYF,TGTGCCAGCAGTTACGACGACATAGATACGCAGTATTTT
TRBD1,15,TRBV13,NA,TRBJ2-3,CASSLDRGLTDTQYF,TGTGCCAGCAGCTTGGACAGGGGGTTGACAGATACGCAGTATTTT
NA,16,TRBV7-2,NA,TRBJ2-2,CASSPPGARSPGELFF,TGTGCCAGCAGCCCACCGGGAGCCAGAAGTCCCGGGGAGCTGTTTTTT
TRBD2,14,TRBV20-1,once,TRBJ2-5,CSARELAGAAGQYF,TGCAGTGCTAGAGAACTAGCGGGGGCCGCGGGGCAGTACTTC
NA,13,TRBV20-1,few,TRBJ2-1,CSASGGTYNEQFF,TGCAGTGCTAGTGGAGGGACCTACAATGAGCAGTTCTTC
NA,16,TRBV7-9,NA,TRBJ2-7,CASSLGYGRVSYEQYF,TGTGCCAGCAGTTTAGGATACGGCAGGGTTTCCTACGAGCAGTACTTC
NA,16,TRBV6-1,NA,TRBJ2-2,CASSVSQGGTPGELFF,TGTGCCAGCAGTGTGAGTCAGGGCGGAACACCCGGGGAGCTGTTTTTT
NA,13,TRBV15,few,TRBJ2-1,CATSRGANNEQFF,TGTGCCACCAGCAGAGGTGCGAACAATGAGCAGTTCTTC
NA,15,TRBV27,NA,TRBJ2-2,CASSLVTPGTGELFF,TGTGCCAGCAGTTTAGTCACCCCGGGCACCGGGGAGCTGTTTTTT
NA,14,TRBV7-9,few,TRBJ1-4,CASSLASGEEKLFF,TGTGCCAGCAGCTTAGCGTCCGGGGAGGAAAAACTGTTTTTT
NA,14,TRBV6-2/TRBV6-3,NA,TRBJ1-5,CASSWWGEGQPQHF,TGTGCCAGCAGTTGGTGGGGCGAGGGTCAGCCCCAGCATTTT
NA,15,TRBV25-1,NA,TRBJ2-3,CASSSNVGAKDTQYF,TGTGCCAGCAGTTCCAATGTAGGGGCGAAAGATACGCAGTATTTT
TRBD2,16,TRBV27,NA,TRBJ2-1,CASSFRTSGGAHEQFF,TGTGCCAGCAGTTTCAGGACTAGCGGGGGGGCCCATGAGCAGTTCTTC